This TCR beta chain was retrieved from a study of T cell responses to AZD1222 COVID-19 vaccine (dated by TCRdb to 2020 to 2022). With regard to the full study: TCR sequencing was performed for roughly 250 trial participants, of whom some 200 were given two doses of AZD1222 and around 26 were given two doses of MenACWY control vaccine. Trial participants were enrolled by age into subgroups of 18-55, 56-69 and 70-plus years, and around 150, 28 and 57 TCR-sequenced participants, respectively, were included in these subgroups.

The CDR3 holds 15 amino acids from the cysteine to the phenylalanine. Of all the DNA, just the CDR3 is kept, 45 bases in frame from base 1. A distance of 16 bases separates the germline ends of V and J, which lose 7 bases and 2 bases respectively. CDR1 is given as LNHDA and CDR2 as SQIVND, both from the germline V gene (reference sequence). Explained via the paper, the time point label denotes: about 28 days (+/-7) after the second vaccine dose. Per the publication, the treatment or condition label means: meningococcal conjugate vaccine given as trial control. Vaccinee samples came from UK trials COV001 and COV002, including a single-blind randomized controlled phase 2/3 trial of AZD1222 (ChAdOx1 nCoV-19) in healthy adults. Trial participant PBMC samples were collected at day 0 and day 28 after the second dose for TCRbeta chain sequencing. The CDR3 regions of human TCRbeta chains were analyzed by immunosequencing. The authors processed their data as follows. Repertoire TCRs were checked for matches against a reference library of SARS-CoV-2-specific TCRs that had been generated using the MIRA antigen-specificity platform. Breadth was defined as the fraction of unique TCRs that were SARS-CoV-2-associated. Depth was defined as the fraction of total T cells that were SARS-CoV-2-associated. Using the MIRA data, every spike-specific TCR was mapped to the spike region that the TCR reacted to and assigned to either a CD4 or a CD8 class. Log10-transformed breadth and depth values were compared by one-way ANOVA with Sidak's multiple comparisons tests. Held by TCRdb, this immuneACCESS table contains in-frame sequences only and omits some clones. Under half of the omission traces to an unresolved V gene where checked; the cause of the rest is unknown. The V and J calls and the clone size are those of that table, but D and trimming were determined from the DNA. For this sample there are some 150,000 clones; roughly 88% appear just once. The leading ten clones occupy approximately 5.6% of the sample.

Overall results and qualifications from the work: Because no day 14 peak-response samples were available, repertoires were characterized only after the peak T cell response. Participants were mostly white British and included more females than males, and it was suggested by the authors that clonal diversity may have been underestimated. The 56-69-year group was small, and its depth increase did not reach significance, likely because of low power. Vaccine-associated CD4 TCRs spanned the whole spike protein, with dominant responses in regions 160-218 and 743-854. After two AZD1222 doses, both the breadth and the depth of spike-specific TCRs were significantly higher than at day 0 and than in MenACWY recipients. Epitopes outside the regions mutated in the B.1.351 and B.1.1.7 variants were reportedly recognized by nearly half of the unique spike-specific TCRs. Conclusions about previously exposed vaccinees are limited because only a handful of AZD1222 recipients were SARS-CoV-2 seropositive at baseline.

This clone showed up just once. It has no known antigen specificity. There are no base qualities to consult, and no much larger clone falls within one base. The TCR sequence derives from an adult who received the MenACWY meningococcal vaccine as a control. The input for sequencing was peripheral blood, taken 28 days after the second dose of the MenACWY control vaccine. The chain joins TRBV19 to TRBJ2-3; a tentative D call is TRBD2 (5 bases match). CDR3 sequence: CASTPIATFTDTQYF. Read as DNA, the sequence is TGTGCCAGTACTCCCATAGCGACCTTCACAGATACGCAGTATTTT.